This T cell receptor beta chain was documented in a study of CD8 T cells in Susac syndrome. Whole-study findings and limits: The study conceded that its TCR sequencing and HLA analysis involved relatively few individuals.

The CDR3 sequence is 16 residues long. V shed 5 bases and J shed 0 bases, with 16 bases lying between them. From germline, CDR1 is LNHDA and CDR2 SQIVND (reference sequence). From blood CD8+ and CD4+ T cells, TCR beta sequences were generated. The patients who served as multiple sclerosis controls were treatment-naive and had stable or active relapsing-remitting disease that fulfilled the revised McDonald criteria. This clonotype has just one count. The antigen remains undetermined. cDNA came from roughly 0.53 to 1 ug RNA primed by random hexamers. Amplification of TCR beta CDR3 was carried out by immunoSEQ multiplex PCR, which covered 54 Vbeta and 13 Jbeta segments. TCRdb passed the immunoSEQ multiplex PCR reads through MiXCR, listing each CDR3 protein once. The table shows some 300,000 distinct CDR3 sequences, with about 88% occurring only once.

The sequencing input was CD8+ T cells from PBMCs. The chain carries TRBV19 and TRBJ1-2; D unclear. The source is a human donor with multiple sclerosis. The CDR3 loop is CASSDAGWRANYGYTF. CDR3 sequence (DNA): TGTGCCAGTAGTGATGCCGGGTGGAGGGCTAACTATGGCTACACCTTC.